The source of this TCR beta chain is a study of cytomegalovirus exposure and HLA in healthy donors. Measured with immunoSEQ multiplex PCR; TCRdb has only the in-frame clones, and not every one. The repertoire holds more than 150,000 clones, with more than 75% as singletons. Input material: PBMCs. This TCR came from a man aged 18 to 30 in good health and CMV-seropositive.

The CDR3 DNA reads TGTGCCTGGGGACCAAGGAGGTTAAGCTCCTACAATGAGCAGTTCTTC. This codes for CAWGPRRLSSYNEQFF. The J gene is TRBJ2-1, the V gene TRBV30, with D perhaps matching TRBD2 (5 bases). Germline V lookup: CDR1 GTSNPN, CDR2 SVGIG (reference sequence). The germline V and J ends were trimmed by 5 bases and 0 bases, with 17 bases remaining between them. The CDR3 length is 16 residues.